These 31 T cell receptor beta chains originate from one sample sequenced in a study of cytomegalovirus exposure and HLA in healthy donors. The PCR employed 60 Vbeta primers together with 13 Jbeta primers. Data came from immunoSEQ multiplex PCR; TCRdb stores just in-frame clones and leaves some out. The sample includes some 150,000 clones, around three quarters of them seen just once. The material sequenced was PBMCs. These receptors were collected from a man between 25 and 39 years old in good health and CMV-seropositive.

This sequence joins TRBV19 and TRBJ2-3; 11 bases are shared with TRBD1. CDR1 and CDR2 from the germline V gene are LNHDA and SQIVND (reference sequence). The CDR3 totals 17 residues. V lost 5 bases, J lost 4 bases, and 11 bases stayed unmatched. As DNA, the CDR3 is TGTGCCAGTAGTCCTAAAACCGGGACAGGGGGACCAGATACGCAGTATTTT. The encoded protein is CASSPKTGTGGPDTQYF. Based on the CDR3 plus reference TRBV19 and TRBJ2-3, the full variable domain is DGGITQSPKYLFRKEGQNVTLSCEQNLNHDAMYWYRQDPGQGLRLIYYSQIVNDFQKGDIAEGYSVSREKKESFPLTVTSAQKNPTAFYLCASSPKTGTGGPDTQYFGPGTRLTVL.

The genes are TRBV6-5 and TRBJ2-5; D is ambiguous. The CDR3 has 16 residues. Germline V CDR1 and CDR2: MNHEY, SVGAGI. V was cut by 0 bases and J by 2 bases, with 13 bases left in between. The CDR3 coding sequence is TGTGCCAGCAGTTACTCCCCAGACTTCTTACAAGAGACCCAGTACTTC. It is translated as CASSYSPDFLQETQYF.

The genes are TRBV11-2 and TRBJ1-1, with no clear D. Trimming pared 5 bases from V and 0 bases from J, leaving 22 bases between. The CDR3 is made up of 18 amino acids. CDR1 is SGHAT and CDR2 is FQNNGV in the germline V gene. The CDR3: CASSLHLPGSGMNTEAFF. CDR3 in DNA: TGTGCCAGCAGCCTACATCTACCAGGTAGTGGTATGAACACTGAAGCTTTCTTT.

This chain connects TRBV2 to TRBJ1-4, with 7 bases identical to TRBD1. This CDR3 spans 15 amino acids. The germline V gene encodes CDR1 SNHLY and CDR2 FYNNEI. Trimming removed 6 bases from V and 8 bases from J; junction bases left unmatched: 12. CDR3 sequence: CASSPITGVEEKLFF. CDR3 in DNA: TGTGCCAGCAGCCCCATCACAGGGGTCGAGGAAAAACTGTTTTTT.

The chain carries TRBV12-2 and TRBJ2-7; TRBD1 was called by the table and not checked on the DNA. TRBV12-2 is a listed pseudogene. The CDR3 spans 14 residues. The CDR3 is CASRIPDRAYEQYF. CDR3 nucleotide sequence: TGTGCAAGTCGCATTCCGGACAGGGCCTACGAGCAGTACTTC.

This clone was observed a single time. The CDR3 DNA is TGTGCCAGCAGTCAGGACAGGGATGGCTACACCTTC. Protein sequence: CASSQDRDGYTF. The chain links TRBV6-5 to TRBJ1-2; 8 bases match TRBD1. In germline, CDR1 is MNHEY, CDR2 SVGAGI. CDR3 length: 12 amino acids. Unmatched junction bases numbered 2, after V lost 5 bases and J lost 6 bases.

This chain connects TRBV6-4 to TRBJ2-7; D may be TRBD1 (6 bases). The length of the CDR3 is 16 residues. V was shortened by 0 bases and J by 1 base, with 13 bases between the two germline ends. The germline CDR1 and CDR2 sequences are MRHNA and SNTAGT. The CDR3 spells CASSDSNRDKSYEQYF. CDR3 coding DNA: TGTGCCAGCAGTGACTCAAACCGGGACAAGTCCTACGAGCAGTACTTC.

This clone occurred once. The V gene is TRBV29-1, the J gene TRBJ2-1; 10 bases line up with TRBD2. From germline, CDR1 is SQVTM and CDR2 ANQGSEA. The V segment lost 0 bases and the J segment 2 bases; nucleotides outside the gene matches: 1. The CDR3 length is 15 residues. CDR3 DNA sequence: TGCAGCGTTGAAGAACTAGCGGGGCCCTACAATGAGCAGTTCTTC. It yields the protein CSVEELAGPYNEQFF.

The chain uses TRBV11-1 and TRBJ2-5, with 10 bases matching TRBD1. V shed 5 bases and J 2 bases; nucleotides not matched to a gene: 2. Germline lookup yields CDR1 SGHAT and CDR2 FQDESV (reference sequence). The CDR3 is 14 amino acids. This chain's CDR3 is CASSGDRGQETQYF. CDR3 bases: TGTGCCAGCAGCGGGGACAGGGGACAAGAGACCCAGTACTTC.

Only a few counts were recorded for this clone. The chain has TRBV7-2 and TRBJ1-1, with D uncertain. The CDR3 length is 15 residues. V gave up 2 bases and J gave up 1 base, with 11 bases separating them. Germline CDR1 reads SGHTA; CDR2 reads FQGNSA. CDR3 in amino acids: CASSLSGSANTEAFF. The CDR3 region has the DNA TGTGCCAGCAGCTTATCGGGGTCAGCGAACACTGAAGCTTTCTTT. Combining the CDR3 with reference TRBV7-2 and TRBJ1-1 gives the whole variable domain GAGVSQSPSNKVTEKGKDVELRCDPISGHTALYWYRQSLGQGLEFLIYFQGNSAPDKSGLPSDRFSAERTGGSVSTLTIQRTQQEDSAVYLCASSLSGSANTEAFFGQGTRLTVV.

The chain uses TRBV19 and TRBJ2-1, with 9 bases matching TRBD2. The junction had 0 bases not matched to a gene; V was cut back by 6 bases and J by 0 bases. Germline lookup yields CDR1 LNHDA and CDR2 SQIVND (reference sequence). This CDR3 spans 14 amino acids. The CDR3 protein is CASRAGGSYNEQFF. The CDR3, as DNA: TGTGCCAGTAGAGCGGGGGGCTCCTACAATGAGCAGTTCTTC.

The CDR3 DNA is TGTGCCATCAGTGTAGACAGGGACCTCACAGATACGCAGTATTTT. This codes for CAISVDRDLTDTQYF. V is TRBV10-3 and J is TRBJ2-3; 7 bases are a match to TRBD1. The CDR3 has 15 residues. From germline, CDR1 is ENHRY and CDR2 SYGVKD. V shed 4 bases, J shed 2 bases, and the junction held 6 bases outside the gene matches.

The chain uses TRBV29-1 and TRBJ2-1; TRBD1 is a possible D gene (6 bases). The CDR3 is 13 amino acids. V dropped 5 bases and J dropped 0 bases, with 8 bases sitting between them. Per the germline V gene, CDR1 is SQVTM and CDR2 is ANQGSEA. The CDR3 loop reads CSVTGSSYNEQFF. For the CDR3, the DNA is TGCAGCGTTACAGGGAGCTCCTACAATGAGCAGTTCTTC.

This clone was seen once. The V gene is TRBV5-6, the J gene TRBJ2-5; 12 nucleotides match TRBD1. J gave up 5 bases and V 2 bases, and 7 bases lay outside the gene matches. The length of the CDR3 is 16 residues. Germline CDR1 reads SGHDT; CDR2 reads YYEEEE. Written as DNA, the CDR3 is TGTGCCAGCAGCTTTGTCGGGACAGGGGGCCGCGAGACCCAGTACTTC. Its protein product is CASSFVGTGGRETQYF.

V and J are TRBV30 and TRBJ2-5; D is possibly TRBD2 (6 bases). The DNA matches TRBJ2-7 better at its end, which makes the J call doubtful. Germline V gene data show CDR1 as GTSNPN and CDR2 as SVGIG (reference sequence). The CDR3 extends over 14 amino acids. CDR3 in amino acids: CAWSPPGLPYEQYF. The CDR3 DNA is TGTGCCTGGAGTCCCCCGGGACTTCCTTACGAGCAGTACTTC.

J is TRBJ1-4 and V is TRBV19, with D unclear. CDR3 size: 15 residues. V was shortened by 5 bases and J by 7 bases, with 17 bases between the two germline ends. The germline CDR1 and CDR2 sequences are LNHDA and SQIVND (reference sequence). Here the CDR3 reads CASSYSALGSEKLFF. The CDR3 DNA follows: TGTGCCAGTAGTTACAGTGCGTTGGGGAGTGAAAAACTGTTTTTT.

CDR3 sequence: CASRQDRDYEQYF. The DNA for the CDR3 is TGTGCCAGCAGACAGGACAGGGACTACGAGCAGTACTTC. The chain uses TRBV6-1 and TRBJ2-7; 8 bases are a match to TRBD1. The CDR3 length is 13 residues. Germline CDR1 and CDR2: MNHNS and SASEGT. V dropped 6 bases and J dropped 3; count of bases not matched to a gene: 4.

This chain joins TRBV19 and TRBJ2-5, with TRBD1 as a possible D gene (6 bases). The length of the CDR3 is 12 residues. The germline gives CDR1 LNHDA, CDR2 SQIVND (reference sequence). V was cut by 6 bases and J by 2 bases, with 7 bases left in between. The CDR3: CASSRGQETQYF. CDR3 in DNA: TGTGCCAGTAGCAGGGGACAAGAGACCCAGTACTTC.

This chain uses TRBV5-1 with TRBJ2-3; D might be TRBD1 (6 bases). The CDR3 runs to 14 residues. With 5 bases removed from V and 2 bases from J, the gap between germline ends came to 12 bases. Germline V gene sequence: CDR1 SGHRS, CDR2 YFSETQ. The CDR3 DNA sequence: TGCGCCAGCAGGGTACAGGGTGACACAGATACGCAGTATTTT. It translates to CASRVQGDTDTQYF. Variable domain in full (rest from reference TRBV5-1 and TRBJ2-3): KAGVTQTPRYLIKTRGQQVTLSCSPISGHRSVSWYQQTPGQGLQFLFEYFSETQRNKGNFPGRFSGRQFSNSRSEMNVSTLELGDSALYLCASRVQGDTDTQYFGPGTRLTVL.

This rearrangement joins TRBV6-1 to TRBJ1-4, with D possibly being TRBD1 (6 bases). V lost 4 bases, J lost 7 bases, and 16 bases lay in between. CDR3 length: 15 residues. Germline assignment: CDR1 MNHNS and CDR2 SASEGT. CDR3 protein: CASSVDRFSGEKLFF. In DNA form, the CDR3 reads TGTGCCAGCAGTGTAGACAGGTTTTCCGGTGAAAAACTGTTTTTT.

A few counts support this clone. The CDR3 is CASSAGQFTGELFF. The CDR3 DNA reads as TGTGCCAGCAGCGCCGGACAGTTCACCGGGGAGCTGTTTTTT. The chain recombines TRBV9 with TRBJ2-2; the D gene is possibly TRBD1 (6 bases). Germline loops: CDR1 SGDLS, CDR2 YYNGEE. The CDR3 length is 14 residues. V was pared by 3 bases and J by 4 bases, with 10 bases between.

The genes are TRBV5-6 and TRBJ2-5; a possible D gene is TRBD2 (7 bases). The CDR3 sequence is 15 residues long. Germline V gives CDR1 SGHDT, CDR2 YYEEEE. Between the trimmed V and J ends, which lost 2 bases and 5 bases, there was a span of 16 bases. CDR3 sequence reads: CASSFPGGNGETQYF. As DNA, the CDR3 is TGTGCCAGCAGCTTCCCGGGGGGCAACGGGGAGACCCAGTACTTC.

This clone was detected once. In nucleotides, the CDR3 is TGTGCCACGGGGGGGCTGCAAGACACTGAAGCTTTCTTT. Its translation is CATGGLQDTEAFF. The V and J genes are TRBV10-3 and TRBJ1-1; perhaps TRBD1 as D (6 bases). This CDR3 comprises 13 residues. The V and J ends lost 10 bases and 3 bases respectively, with 15 bases between them. Germline CDR1 and CDR2: ENHRY and SYGVKD.

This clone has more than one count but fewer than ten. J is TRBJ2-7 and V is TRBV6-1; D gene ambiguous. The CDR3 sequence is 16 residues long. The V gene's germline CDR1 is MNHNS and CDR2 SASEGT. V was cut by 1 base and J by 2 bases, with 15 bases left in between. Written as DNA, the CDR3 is TGTGCCAGCAGTGAAGGGTCGGCGGCCGCAGCCTACGAGCAGTACTTC. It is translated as CASSEGSAAAAYEQYF.

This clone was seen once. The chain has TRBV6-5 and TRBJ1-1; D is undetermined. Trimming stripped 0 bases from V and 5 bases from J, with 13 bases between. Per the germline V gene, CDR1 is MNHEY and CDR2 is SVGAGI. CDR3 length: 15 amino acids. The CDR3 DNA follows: TGTGCCAGCAGTTACTCCCGGGGTATGGGGACTGAAGCTTTCTTT. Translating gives CASSYSRGMGTEAFF.

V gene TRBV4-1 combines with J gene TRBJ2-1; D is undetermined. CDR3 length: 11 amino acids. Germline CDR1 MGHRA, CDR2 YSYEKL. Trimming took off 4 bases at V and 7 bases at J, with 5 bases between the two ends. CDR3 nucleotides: TGCGCCAGCAGCCTCCGGAATGAGCAGTTCTTC. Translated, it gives CASSLRNEQFF.

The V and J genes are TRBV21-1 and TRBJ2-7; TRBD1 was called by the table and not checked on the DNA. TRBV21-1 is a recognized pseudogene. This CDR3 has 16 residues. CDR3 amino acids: CASSHSRQGGLDEQYF. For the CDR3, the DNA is TGTGCCAGCAGCCATAGTAGACAGGGCGGCCTGGACGAGCAGTACTTC.

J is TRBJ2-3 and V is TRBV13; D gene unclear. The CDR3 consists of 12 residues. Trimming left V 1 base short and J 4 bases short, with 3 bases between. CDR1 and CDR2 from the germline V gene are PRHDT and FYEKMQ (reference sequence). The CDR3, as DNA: TGTGCCAGCAGCTTAGCGGCAGATACGCAGTATTTT. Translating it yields CASSLAADTQYF. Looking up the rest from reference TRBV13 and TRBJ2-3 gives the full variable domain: AAGVIQSPRHLIKEKRETATLKCYPIPRHDTVYWYQQGPGQDPQFLISFYEKMQSDKGSIPDRFSAQQFSDYHSELNMSSLELGDSALYFCASSLAADTQYFGPGTRLTVL.

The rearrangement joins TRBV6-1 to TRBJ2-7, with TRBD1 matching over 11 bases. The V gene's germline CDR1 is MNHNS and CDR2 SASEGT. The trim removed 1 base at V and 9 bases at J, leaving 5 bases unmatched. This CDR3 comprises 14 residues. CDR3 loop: CASSEGDRGFGQYF. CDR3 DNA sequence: TGTGCCAGCAGTGAAGGGGACAGGGGGTTTGGGCAGTACTTC.

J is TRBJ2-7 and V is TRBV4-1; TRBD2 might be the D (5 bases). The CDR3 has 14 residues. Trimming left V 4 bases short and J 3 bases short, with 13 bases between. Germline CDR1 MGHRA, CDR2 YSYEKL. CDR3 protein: CASSPGSGFYEQYF. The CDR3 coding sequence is TGCGCCAGCAGCCCCGGCTCGGGATTCTACGAGCAGTACTTC.

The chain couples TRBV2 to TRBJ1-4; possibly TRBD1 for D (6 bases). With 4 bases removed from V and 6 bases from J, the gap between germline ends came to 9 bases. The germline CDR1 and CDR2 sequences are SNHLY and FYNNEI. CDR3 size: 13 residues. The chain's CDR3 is CASSARGYEKLFF. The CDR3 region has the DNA TGTGCCAGCAGTGCCAGGGGATATGAAAAACTGTTTTTT.